Listed here are 20 T cell receptor beta chains from one sample, sequenced in a study of tumor-infiltrating lymphocytes in primary liver carcinoma. From unsorted bulk tissue weighing about 20-31 mg, DNA and RNA were co-extracted. The input was about 500 ng total RNA; TCR beta cDNA was made from it with a constant-region primer. Modified slightly, ARM-PCR produced TCR beta libraries over three nested multiplex PCR rounds. It was with TRBV1-TRBV30 forward primers and a C-beta reverse primer that the first two PCR rounds were run, at roughly 9 cycles each. TCRdb passed the multiplex PCR reads through MiXCR, listing each CDR3 protein once. Of around 80,000 distinct CDR3 sequences in the sample, around 66% were seen once. The source material was tumor-adjacent normal liver tissue. The receptor set was obtained from a man in his forties or fifties with primary liver carcinoma and hepatitis B virus infection.

Worth noting for this clonotype: Compared with germline, one end of the junction differs, possibly owing to a read error. The chain recombines TRBV28 with TRBJ1-6, with D unresolved. The length of the CDR3 is 15 residues. CDR1 and CDR2 (germline): MDHEN, SYDVKM. This chain's CDR3 is CATTTSTLYNSPLHF. Here the CDR3 DNA reads TGTGCCACTACGACCTCAACCCTCTATAATTCACCTCTCCACTTT. The whole variable domain, remainder taken from reference TRBV28 and TRBJ1-6, is DVKVTQSSRYLVKRTGEKVFLECVQDMDHENMFWYRQDPGLGLRLIYFSYDVKMKEKGDIPEGYSVSREKKERFSLILESASTNQTSMYLCATTTSTLYNSPLHFGNGTRLTVT.

With respect to this clonotype: The junction does not match germline at one end; this may be a read error. The V and J genes are TRBV6-1 and TRBJ2-7; D is ambiguous. The CDR3 sequence is 11 residues long. Germline V lookup: CDR1 MNHNS, CDR2 SASEGT. The CDR3 is CTSSDGYEQYF. The CDR3 region has the DNA TGTACCAGCAGTGACGGCTACGAGCAGTATTTC.

This clonotype was seen at least ten times. The chain is built from TRBV5-1 and TRBJ2-7; D is unclear. Trimming cost V 5 bases and J 1 base, with 13 bases left between them. Germline values: CDR1 SGHRS, CDR2 YFSETQ. The CDR3 spans 14 residues. CDR3 nucleotides: TGCGCCAGCAGAAACGAACCAGTTTCCTACGAGCAGTACTTC. Translated, it gives CASRNEPVSYEQYF.

The chain combines TRBV29-1 with TRBJ1-4; no reliable D call. Germline-derived CDR1 and CDR2 are SQVTM and ANQGSEA. This CDR3 has 11 residues. The CDR3 region is CGGGTQEKLFF. In DNA form, the CDR3 reads TGCGGCGGCGGAACTCAGGAAAAACTGTTTTTT. Together with reference TRBV29-1 and TRBJ1-4, the CDR3 gives the full variable domain: SAVISQKPSRDICQRGTSLTIQCQVDSQVTMMFWYRQQPGQSLTLIATANQGSEATYESGFVIDKFPISRPNLTFSTLTVSNMSPEDSSIYLCGGGTQEKLFFGSGTQLSVL.

As regards this clonotype: A junction boundary mismatches the germline segment, possibly from a read error. The V gene is TRBV11-2, the J gene TRBJ2-1, with D perhaps TRBD2 (7 bases). Per the germline V gene, CDR1 is SGHAT and CDR2 is FQNNGV. This CDR3 region has 19 residues. The CDR3: CASSLDGRFSGTLYNGQFF. As DNA, the CDR3 is TGTGCCAGCAGCTTAGATGGGCGGTTCAGCGGGACACTTTACAATGGGCAGTTCTTC.

This clonotype was detected a few times. The CDR3 protein is CASSWEGSTDTQYF. The CDR3 nucleotides are TGTGCCAGCAGCTGGGAAGGTAGCACAGATACGCAGTATTTT. The chain uses TRBV7-3 and TRBJ2-3; no clear D gene. Trimming removed 4 bases from V and 0 bases from J, with 8 bases in between. CDR3 size: 14 residues. Germline CDR1 SGHTA, CDR2 FQGTGA.

Note on this clonotype: No conserved phenylalanine or tryptophan ends this CDR3, so it is likely a read error. No DNA is shown, since the ends of the CDR3 on it are uncertain; the CDR3 is the one TCRdb lists. The V call is TRBV29-1, the J call TRBJ2-4; the table's D call, TRBD2, has no DNA check behind it. In germline, CDR1 is SQVTM, CDR2 ANQGSEA. The CDR3 length equals 12 residues, ends included. Here the CDR3 reads CSVIHGRGILYY.

On this clonotype: The CDR3 does not end in the conserved phenylalanine or tryptophan, so this is likely a read error. The rearrangement joins TRBV11-2 to TRBJ2-5; 10 bases line up with TRBD2. The CDR3 has 18 amino acids. Germline V gene lookup returns CDR1 SGHAT and CDR2 FQNNGV. The CDR3, as DNA: TGTACCAGCAGTTTAGATCCGTGGTCTAGCGGGAGAGGAGAGACCCAGTACTTA. Translated: CTSSLDPWSSGRGETQYL.

The chain is built from TRBV4-1 and TRBJ1-3; D is uncertain. This CDR3 region has 11 residues. Deletions cut 9 bases from V and 8 bases from J, with 11 bases between. Germline V CDR1 and CDR2: MGHRA, YSYEKL. DNA for the CDR3: TGCGCCAGGAACCAATCGGACACCATATATTTT. Encoded protein: CARNQSDTIYF.

At least ten counts were recorded for this clonotype. The chain joins TRBV6-5 to TRBJ2-2; D is possibly TRBD1 (5 bases). V was cut by 2 bases and J by 8 bases, with 12 bases left in between. This CDR3 has 14 amino acids. From germline, CDR1 is MNHEY and CDR2 SVGAGI. CDR3 protein: CASSYRGTGGELFF. The CDR3 bases are TGTGCCAGCAGTTACCGCGGAACAGGAGGGGAGCTGTTTTTT.

As regards this clonotype: A much larger clone differs by one base, so this may be a read error. This chain uses TRBV11-2 with TRBJ2-5; D tentatively fits TRBD1 or TRBD2 (5 bases each). The CDR3 sequence is 16 residues long. Germline assignment: CDR1 SGHAT and CDR2 FQNNGV. V lost 6 bases and J lost 2, with 19 bases in between. In DNA, the CDR3 is TGTGCCAGCAGATCCCGGGACCCGGTCCATCAAGAGACCCAGTACTTC. Amino acid sequence: CASRSRDPVHQETQYF. The whole variable domain, remainder taken from reference TRBV11-2 and TRBJ2-5, is EAGVAQSPRYKIIEKRQSVAFWCNPISGHATLYWYQQILGQGPKLLIQFQNNGVVDDSQLPKDRFSAERLKGVDSTLKIQPAKLEDSAVYLCASRSRDPVHQETQYFGPGTRLLVL.

Note on this clonotype: At one of its ends the junction is not consistent with the germline gene, which may arise from a read error. J is TRBJ2-2 and V is TRBV11-2; the D gene could be TRBD1 or TRBD2 (5 bases each). Looked up from germline, CDR1 is SGHAT and CDR2 is FQNNGV. The length of the CDR3 is 15 residues. CDR3 sequence (DNA): TGTGCCGGCAGCTTACTTGGAGCGAACACCGGGGACCTGCTTTTT. Its protein is CAGSLLGANTGDLLF. Full variable domain (missing parts from reference TRBV11-2 and TRBJ2-2): EAGVAQSPRYKIIEKRQSVAFWCNPISGHATLYWYQQILGQGPKLLIQFQNNGVVDDSQLPKDRFSAERLKGVDSTLKIQPAKLEDSAVYLCAGSLLGANTGDLLFGEGSRLTVL.

Remarks on this clonotype: The CDR3 does not end in the conserved phenylalanine or tryptophan, so this is likely a read error. The DNA for the CDR3 is TGTGCCAGCAGCTTGGCGAGGGCAGGACCGCCTCAAGAGACCCAGTACTTA. Its protein is CASSLARAGPPQETQYL. The V gene is TRBV11-2, the J gene TRBJ2-5, with D possibly being TRBD2 (5 bases). The V and J ends lost 3 bases and 2 bases respectively, with 19 bases between them. The CDR3 spans 17 residues. In germline, CDR1 is SGHAT, CDR2 FQNNGV.

On this clonotype itself: A read error is likely, as this CDR3 ends without the conserved phenylalanine or tryptophan. The DNA is left out, because the CDR3 cannot be placed on it with certainty; the CDR3 is given as TCRdb lists it. The CDR3 reads CASSLGPRGTPYL. The gene calls are TRBV12-3 or TRBV12-4 and TRBJ2-5; the D call of TRBD1 is as the table states it, not checked on the DNA. The CDR3 is 13 residues long, counting both termini.

As concerns this clonotype: The conserved phenylalanine or tryptophan is not found at the CDR3 terminus, so this likely reflects a read error. The chain couples TRBV7-8 to TRBJ2-7; possible D gene TRBD2, 6 bases. Trimming took off 5 bases at V and 8 bases at J, with 22 bases between the two ends. This CDR3 has 15 amino acids. In germline, CDR1 is SGHVS, CDR2 FQNEAQ. Here the CDR3 DNA reads TGTGCCAGCAGCGTAATCGCGGGGAGCTCGGGGAAGCAGTACATC. Its translation: CASSVIAGSSGKQYI.

This sequence joins TRBV6-2 or TRBV6-3 and TRBJ2-7; perhaps TRBD2 as D (5 bases). The CDR3 runs 15 residues. Germline V gives CDR1 MNHEY, CDR2 SVGEGT. Trimming shortened V by 7 bases and J by 3 bases, and 19 bases separated the two germline ends. The CDR3, as DNA: TGTGCCAGCATGAGGGCCCGTGGAACTCTCTACGAGCAGTACTTC. Amino acid sequence: CASMRARGTLYEQYF.

This clonotype was detected many times. The CDR3 sequence: CASSLGRLSGNTIYF. The CDR3 nucleotides read TGTGCCAGCAGCCTCGGACGCCTCTCTGGAAACACCATATATTTT. J is TRBJ1-3 and V is TRBV5-5, with D hard to call. The V end lost 4 bases, the J end lost 0 bases, and 11 bases lay between the germline ends. CDR1 is SGHKS, CDR2 YYEKEE, per germline (reference sequence). This CDR3 comprises 15 residues.

Worth noting for this clonotype: The CDR3 does not end in the conserved phenylalanine or tryptophan, so this is likely a read error. This rearrangement joins TRBV29-1 to TRBJ2-1, with D uncertain. The CDR3 runs to 12 residues. Germline CDR1 and CDR2: SQVTM and ANQGSEA. V lost 3 bases, J lost 10 bases, and 13 bases lay in between. Here the CDR3 reads CSVDRQAGEQFL. CDR3 DNA sequence: TGCAGCGTTGATCGGCAGGCAGGCGAGCAGTTCTTG.

This rearrangement joins TRBV18 to TRBJ2-1; D ambiguous. The V end lost 2 bases, the J end lost 8 bases, and 10 bases lay between the germline ends. This CDR3 comprises 13 residues. Germline CDR1 reads KGHSH; CDR2 reads LQKENI. The CDR3 DNA reads as TGTGCCAGCTCACCAAGCGTTGGCGATGAGCAGTTCTTC. Protein: CASSPSVGDEQFF.

V is TRBV14 and J is TRBJ2-5, with 14 positions matching TRBD2. J gave up 11 bases and V 1 base, and 15 bases lay outside the gene matches. CDR1 is SGHDN, CDR2 FVKESK, per germline. This CDR3 spans 18 amino acids. The CDR3 here is CASSQGVSMGLAGVLQYF. The CDR3 coding sequence is TGTGCCAGCAGCCAAGGCGTTAGTATGGGACTAGCGGGAGTCTTGCAGTACTTC.